This entry concerns a single T cell receptor (beta chain). The sample originates from a study of blood T cell repertoires in COVID-19. Study in general: Sources were T cells, B-cell-depleted T cells, or PBMCs; the material itself was cDNA or gDNA.

As handled by the study authors: Quantification of nucleated cells was approximated via reference gene primer amplification. The repertoire was sequenced with immunoSEQ multiplex PCR; TCRdb's copy has only in-frame clones and lacks some. The V and J calls and clone size come from that table; D and trimming were worked out from the DNA. The table has about 300,000 clones, about nine tenths seen once; the top ten hold less than 1.6%. This CDR3 region has 13 residues. Germline V gene lookup returns CDR1 LNHNV and CDR2 YYDKDF (reference sequence). The V gene end was trimmed by 6 bases and the J gene end by 7 bases; junction bases not matched to a gene: 8.

This receptor was obtained from a woman in her thirties or forties who had recovered from COVID-19. The rearrangement uses TRBV15 and TRBJ1-2; TRBD1 matches 7 bases. The source material was peripheral blood. CDR3 coding DNA: TGTGCCACCAGATCCTACAGGGGCGTTGGCTACACCTTC. Protein: CATRSYRGVGYTF.